This T cell receptor beta chain originates from a study of cytomegalovirus exposure and HLA in healthy donors. A multiplex PCR was run with 60 Vbeta primers and 13 Jbeta primers. Libraries were prepared by immunoSEQ multiplex PCR; TCRdb keeps only in-frame clonotypes and omits some of them. The table includes 150,000 to 200,000 clones, 76% detected once. This TCR came from a male donor in good health and CMV-seronegative. Input material: PBMCs.

The CDR3 DNA is TGTGCCAGCGCCGCGGGGGGAATGAACACTGAAGCTTTCTTT. Translating gives CASAAGGMNTEAFF. The rearrangement uses TRBV5-4 and TRBJ1-1, with a possible D match to TRBD1 (5 bases). Trimming shortened V by 7 bases and J by 0 bases, and 13 bases separated the two germline ends. Germline V gene sequence: CDR1 SGHNT, CDR2 YYREEE (reference sequence). The CDR3 loop spans 14 amino acids.